This entry features one T cell receptor beta chain sequence. What it recognizes is unknown. The record originates from a study of OX40 agonist ivuxolimab in advanced cancers. The protocol was immunoSEQ multiplex PCR, while the TCRdb copy is restricted to in-frame clones and leaves out a portion. This sample has under 40,000 clones, with about 86% found just once. Germline V gene sequence: CDR1 SGHDN, CDR2 FVKESK. This CDR3 is 15 amino acids long. The V end was cut by 2 bases, the J end by 3 bases, with 14 bases between. General study points: Nonresponders included some who also had low normalized T-cell clonal expansion.

The chain recombines TRBV14 with TRBJ2-7; tentative D call: TRBD1 (7 bases). Sample: CD4+ or CD8+ T cells sorted from blood, taken in a trial of the OX40 agonist ivuxolimab. The clonotype was recovered from an adult with an advanced solid tumor such as melanoma, head and neck, liver or kidney cancer. The CDR3 region has the DNA TGTGCCAGCAGCCAACGGAGGGGGCTAGGCTACGAGCAGTACTTC. It codes for CASSQRRGLGYEQYF.